This T cell receptor (beta chain) was observed in a study of CD8 T cells in Susac syndrome. Turning to the study itself: Susac syndrome patients were untreated, on corticosteroids with some adding intravenous immunoglobulin, or on intravenous immunoglobulin only. General study points: Acknowledgment was made by the study that its TCR sequencing and HLA analysis involved a relatively small number of individuals.

The RNA input was about 0.5 to 1 ug, and it was reverse transcribed with random hexamers. An immunoSEQ multiplex PCR amplified TCR beta CDR3 over 54 Vbeta and 13 Jbeta. MiXCR, run by TCRdb on the immunoSEQ multiplex PCR reads, gives a single entry per CDR3 protein. This table has under 200,000 distinct CDR3 sequences, around 94% appearing once. CD8+ and CD4+ T cells taken from blood had their TCR beta sequenced. Concerning this clonotype: Its antigen is as yet unknown.

V was pared by 6 bases and J by 9 bases, with 18 bases between. This CDR3 is built from 14 residues. Germline V gives CDR1 MNHEY, CDR2 SMNVEV (reference sequence). This chain connects TRBV27 to TRBJ1-5, with D possibly TRBD1 on 6 matching bases. Sample: CD4+ T cells from PBMCs. The sequence came from a human donor with Susac syndrome. This CDR3 is CASSLDSARGPQHF. The CDR3 DNA is TGTGCCAGCAGCTTGGACAGCGCTCGCGGGCCCCAGCATTTT.